Sequencing of this TCR beta chain was carried out in a study of shared clonotypes between healthy human individuals. Recent vaccinations or acute infections were absent in the healthy HIV-negative adult donors. Study outcomes and limitations: Compared with clonotypes that all four donors shared, non-shared clonotypes had lower generation probabilities.

In regard to this clone: Its antigen is not known.

The V and J ends lost 4 bases and 3 bases respectively, with 7 bases between them. CDR1 is SEHNR, CDR2 FQNEAQ, per germline (reference sequence). This CDR3 spans 14 amino acids. Assay used: immunoSEQ multiplex PCR; TCRdb lists only in-frame clones, some missing. This sample has fewer than 850,000 clones, with 80% to 95% found just once. The origin of this receptor is a man aged 18 to 30 in good health. Some clones in this sample may be carry-over from other donors' samples. The chain couples TRBV7-9 to TRBJ2-6; D not resolved. The sequencing input was memory CD8+ T cells from PBMCs. Specified subset: CD45RO+ cells pooled with CCR7-negative TemRA cells. The CDR3 is CASSSTHGANVLTF. For the CDR3, the DNA is TGTGCCAGCAGCTCCACACATGGGGCCAACGTCCTGACTTTC.